This T cell receptor beta chain was observed in a study of blood T cell repertoires in COVID-19. TCRdb's copy holds only in-frame clones and misses some; the assay was immunoSEQ multiplex PCR. Among a few hundred thousand clones listed, approximately 86% were seen once. Germline lookup yields CDR1 SGHTA and CDR2 FQGTGA. Trimming took 0 bases from V and 5 from J, leaving 10 bases between them. CDR3 size: 14 residues. This clone has just one count. Sequencing used peripheral blood. The V call is TRBV7-3, the J call TRBJ2-5; possible D gene TRBD2, 6 bases. The TCR sequence derives from a woman in her forties or fifties with active or convalescent COVID-19. The CDR3 region has the DNA TGTGCCAGCAGCTTAACCCGGGAGACGGAGACCCAGTACTTC. This translates into CASSLTRETETQYF.